This T cell receptor beta chain was recovered during a study of T cell responses to AZD1222 COVID-19 vaccine. The wider study: Pooled in the analysis were second doses at about 4 or about 12 weeks. Study-level findings and limits: Seropositive status at baseline applied to only five or six AZD1222 recipients. In all cases, repertoires were sampled only after the peak T cell response.

Using immunoSEQ multiplex PCR, the repertoire was profiled, and TCRdb retains in-frame clones only, with some absent. In the table there are some 85,000 clones, about nine tenths of which are singletons. V was pared by 3 bases and J by 7 bases, with 8 bases of the junction left unmatched. CDR3 length equals 15 residues. The germline V gene encodes CDR1 LGHNA and CDR2 YSLEER. About this clone itself: Its matching antigen is unknown.

The material sequenced was peripheral blood, taken on day 0 of AZD1222 vaccination. This chain connects TRBV4-3 to TRBJ2-1, with 8 bases that match TRBD2. This clonotype was sampled from an adult in good health. The CDR3 DNA sequence: TGCGCCAGCAGCCATGCGGGTGGCGGGGGGAATGAGCAGTTCTTC. Translation gives CASSHAGGGGNEQFF.